One sample yielded the 26 T cell receptor beta chains listed below, sequenced in a study of cytomegalovirus exposure and HLA in healthy donors. Primers included in the PCR were 60 Vbeta and 13 Jbeta primers. Some clones are missing from TCRdb's copy, which holds only in-frame ones; the method was immunoSEQ multiplex PCR. The sample has roughly 170,000 clones, around three quarters seen once. Sequenced material: PBMCs. All receptors come from a boy aged 5-17 years in good health and CMV-seronegative.

This clone has a single count. The DNA for the CDR3 is TGTGCCAGCACTGGGAGAGTGAACACTGAAGCTTTCTTT. Translated, it gives CASTGRVNTEAFF. The chain carries TRBV7-8 and TRBJ1-1; D is ambiguous. The V gene lost 7 bases and the J gene lost 0 bases, with 9 bases spanning the gap. The CDR3 is 13 amino acids. Germline CDR1 SGHVS, CDR2 FQNEAQ.

About this clone: The sample contains more than one DNA sequence encoding this CDR3. V usage is TRBV7-2 and J usage is TRBJ2-7, with D maybe TRBD2 (6 bases). Looked up from germline, CDR1 is SGHTA and CDR2 is FQGNSA. V was clipped by 4 bases and J by 1 base, with 8 bases between them. There are 13 residues in the CDR3. This chain's CDR3 is CASSSGVSYEQYF. The DNA for the CDR3 is TGTGCCAGCAGCTCGGGGGTTTCCTACGAGCAGTACTTC.

This sequence joins TRBV29-1 and TRBJ1-1; 8 bases map to TRBD1. CDR1 is SQVTM and CDR2 is ANQGSEA in the germline V gene. The length of the CDR3 is 17 residues. The trim removed 6 bases at V and 2 bases at J, leaving 17 bases unmatched. The CDR3 loop is CSVRTGGTIPYNTEAFF. The CDR3 nucleotides are TGCAGCGTGAGAACAGGGGGAACTATCCCGTACAACACTGAAGCTTTCTTT.

This chain links TRBV18 with TRBJ1-2; D is unresolved. Per the germline V gene, CDR1 is KGHSH and CDR2 is LQKENI. The CDR3 totals 9 residues. The V end was cut by 3 bases, the J end by 14 bases, with 7 bases between. CDR3 sequence reads: CASSPPITF. CDR3 nucleotides: TGTGCCAGCTCACCTCCAATTACCTTC.

The CDR3 is CASSLETGAFSGNTIYF. The CDR3, as DNA: TGCGCCAGCAGCTTGGAGACAGGCGCTTTCTCTGGAAACACCATATATTTT. V usage is TRBV5-1 and J usage is TRBJ1-3, with a possible D match to TRBD1 (6 bases). The V and J ends lost 0 bases and 0 bases respectively, with 13 bases between them. Germline V gives CDR1 SGHRS, CDR2 YFSETQ. The CDR3 is 17 amino acids.

The rearrangement uses TRBV18 and TRBJ1-5, with 9 bases matching TRBD1. There are 15 residues in the CDR3. J was trimmed by 6 bases and V by 5 bases; bases with no gene match: 8. Germline V CDR1 and CDR2: KGHSH, LQKENI. CDR3 residues: CASSYTGTGIQPQHF. Here the CDR3 DNA reads TGTGCCAGCTCATATACCGGGACAGGGATTCAGCCCCAGCATTTT.

The V and J genes are TRBV9 and TRBJ1-5, with 7 nucleotides matching TRBD1. Trimming cost V 0 bases and J 2 bases; bases outside gene matches: 11. The CDR3 is 18 amino acids. Germline CDR1 SGDLS, CDR2 YYNGEE. The CDR3 loop is CASSVVLSGGLRNQPQHF. The DNA for the CDR3 is TGTGCCAGCAGCGTAGTCTTGTCAGGGGGGCTGCGCAATCAGCCCCAGCATTTT. Looking up the rest from reference TRBV9 and TRBJ1-5 gives the full variable domain: DSGVTQTPKHLITATGQRVTLRCSPRSGDLSVYWYQQSLDQGLQFLIQYYNGEERAKGNILERFSAQQFPDLHSELNLSSLELGDSALYFCASSVVLSGGLRNQPQHFGDGTRLSIL.

The genes are TRBV14 and TRBJ2-3; 8 nucleotides align to TRBD2. This CDR3 is 15 amino acids long. Germline CDR1 is SGHDN and CDR2 is FVKESK. V was pared by 10 bases and J by 5 bases, with 14 bases of the junction left unmatched. CDR3 coding DNA: TGTGCCATACCGGGGGGGGGACCCAAGGTAGATACGCAGTATTTT. Its translation is CAIPGGGPKVDTQYF.

Concerning this clone: This same CDR3 is encoded by further DNA sequences in the sample. The rearrangement uses TRBV9 and TRBJ1-5, with unresolved D. Per germline, CDR1 SGDLS and CDR2 YYNGEE. The germline V and J ends were trimmed by 0 bases and 4 bases, with 8 bases remaining between them. This CDR3 has 14 amino acids. The CDR3 bases are TGTGCCAGCAGCGTAGGAGGTGGGAATCAGCCCCAGCATTTT. Protein sequence: CASSVGGGNQPQHF.

The V call is TRBV6-5, the J call TRBJ2-7; tentatively, D is TRBD1 (5 bases). The length of the CDR3 is 15 residues. V was clipped by 0 bases and J by 0 bases, with 9 bases between them. The germline V gene encodes CDR1 MNHEY and CDR2 SVGAGI. CDR3 sequence: CASSYSGQGSYEQYF. The CDR3 DNA reads as TGTGCCAGCAGTTACTCGGGTCAGGGCTCCTACGAGCAGTACTTC.

This rearrangement joins TRBV6-1 to TRBJ2-1; D might be TRBD2 (6 bases). Trimming stripped 4 bases from V and 10 bases from J, with 14 bases between. Germline V gene sequence: CDR1 MNHNS, CDR2 SASEGT. This CDR3 contains 13 residues. The DNA of the CDR3 is TGTGCCAGCAGTGGGCGGGATCTGGGGGAGCAGTTCTTC. Translated: CASSGRDLGEQFF.

The gene calls are TRBV11-2 and TRBJ1-1, with 7 bases lining up with TRBD1. Germline V CDR1 and CDR2: SGHAT, FQNNGV. The CDR3 has 16 amino acids. Trimming at V came to 6 bases and at J to 2 bases, leaving 12 bases not matched to a gene. The CDR3 region has the DNA TGTGCCAGCAGGTCTGAGGGGGCCCTCGTAAACACTGAAGCTTTCTTT. It encodes CASRSEGALVNTEAFF. Complete variable domain (other parts from reference TRBV11-2 and TRBJ1-1): EAGVAQSPRYKIIEKRQSVAFWCNPISGHATLYWYQQILGQGPKLLIQFQNNGVVDDSQLPKDRFSAERLKGVDSTLKIQPAKLEDSAVYLCASRSEGALVNTEAFFGQGTRLTVV.

The J gene is TRBJ2-5, the V gene TRBV5-4; 14 bases map to TRBD2. Germline CDR1 reads SGHNT; CDR2 reads YYREEE (reference sequence). Trimming removed 0 bases from V and 3 bases from J; junction bases left unmatched: 1. The CDR3 spans 16 residues. The CDR3, as DNA: TGTGCCAGCAGCTTGGGACTAGCGGGGGGGGAAGAGACCCAGTACTTC. Its translation is CASSLGLAGGEETQYF.

The genes are TRBV5-6 and TRBJ2-2; D is perhaps TRBD1 (6 bases). Trimming left V 0 bases short and J 4 bases short, with 13 bases between. Germline CDR1 and CDR2: SGHDT and YYEEEE. This CDR3 comprises 16 residues. Here the CDR3 reads CASSLVRQGTTGELFF. CDR3 nucleotides: TGTGCCAGCAGCTTGGTTCGTCAGGGGACCACCGGGGAGCTGTTTTTT.

About this clone itself: The sample holds other DNA sequences that translate to the same CDR3. V is TRBV9 and J is TRBJ1-2; D may be TRBD1 (6 bases). CDR1 and CDR2 (germline): SGDLS, YYNGEE. The CDR3 contains 13 residues. The V end lost 3 bases, the J end lost 5 bases, and 11 bases lay between the germline ends. The CDR3 spells CASSEQGAYGYTF. The CDR3 DNA sequence: TGTGCCAGCAGCGAACAGGGCGCTTATGGCTACACCTTC.

The chain recombines TRBV29-1 with TRBJ1-1; no firm D call. Trimming took 4 bases from V and 2 from J, leaving 8 bases between them. Germline CDR1 is SQVTM and CDR2 is ANQGSEA. This CDR3 has 12 amino acids. The CDR3 loop reads CSVGAANTEAFF. The CDR3 region has the DNA TGCAGCGTTGGGGCAGCCAACACTGAAGCTTTCTTT.

The chain has TRBV5-8 and TRBJ1-5; D is undetermined. Per germline, CDR1 SGHTS and CDR2 YDEGEE. The CDR3 loop spans 14 amino acids. Trimming stripped 4 bases from V and 3 bases from J, with 11 bases between. As DNA, the CDR3 is TGTGCCAGCAGCCCGGCGGGGATCAATCAGCCCCAGCATTTT. It codes for CASSPAGINQPQHF.

J is TRBJ1-2 and V is TRBV6-1; 9 bases line up with TRBD1. CDR1 and CDR2 (germline): MNHNS, SASEGT. The CDR3 extends over 16 amino acids. Trimming removed 4 bases from V and 2 bases from J; junction bases left unmatched: 8. The CDR3 DNA is TGTGCCAGCAGTGTCACCGGGACAGGGTTGAACTATGGCTACACCTTC. Amino acids: CASSVTGTGLNYGYTF.

The gene calls are TRBV11-3 and TRBJ2-3, with D possibly matching TRBD1 (6 bases). Germline CDR1 reads SGHNT; CDR2 reads YENEEA. There are 15 residues in the CDR3. Between the trimmed V and J ends, which lost 4 bases and 4 bases, there was a span of 15 bases. CDR3 loop: CASSSRTVGADTQYF. The CDR3 nucleotides are TGTGCCAGCAGCTCCAGGACAGTCGGAGCAGATACGCAGTATTTT.

This clone was seen a few times. V is TRBV30 and J is TRBJ1-2; 8 nucleotides align to TRBD1. The J segment lost 4 bases and the V segment lost 2 bases, leaving 12 bases of the junction unmatched. CDR1 and CDR2 from the germline V gene are GTSNPN and SVGIG (reference sequence). This CDR3 spans 16 amino acids. CDR3 DNA: TGTGCCTGGAGTCCTCTCCGGACAGGGACCACCTATGGCTACACCTTC. This translates into CAWSPLRTGTTYGYTF.

The chain links TRBV29-1 to TRBJ1-2; 7 bases map to TRBD1. V was clipped by 6 bases and J by 6 bases; unmatched bases: 7. This CDR3 is built from 12 residues. CDR1 is SQVTM and CDR2 is ANQGSEA in the germline V gene. DNA of the CDR3: TGCAGCGTCCCTGGGACAGTAGATGGCTACACCTTC. As protein: CSVPGTVDGYTF. Full variable domain (outside the CDR3, taken from reference TRBV29-1 and TRBJ1-2): SAVISQKPSRDICQRGTSLTIQCQVDSQVTMMFWYRQQPGQSLTLIATANQGSEATYESGFVIDKFPISRPNLTFSTLTVSNMSPEDSSIYLCSVPGTVDGYTFGSGTRLTVV.

The chain uses TRBV6-5 and TRBJ2-7; 7 bases are shared with TRBD1. Germline CDR1 is MNHEY and CDR2 is SVGAGI. This CDR3 has 13 amino acids. V was clipped by 7 bases and J by 3 bases; unmatched bases: 6. The CDR3 here is CASTDRAHYEQYF. The CDR3 nucleotides read TGTGCCAGCACCGACAGGGCCCACTACGAGCAGTACTTC.

The V and J genes are TRBV13 and TRBJ2-1, with 7 bases fitting TRBD2. The CDR3 consists of 17 residues. V lost 5 bases, J lost 0 bases, and 10 bases stayed unmatched. In germline, CDR1 is PRHDT, CDR2 FYEKMQ (reference sequence). As DNA, the CDR3 is TGTGCCAGCAGCGACGTCCTAGCGGCGAGCTCCTACAATGAGCAGTTCTTC. This encodes CASSDVLAASSYNEQFF.

This clone appeared a few times. This sequence joins TRBV7-9 and TRBJ2-7; 10 bases agree with TRBD1. Germline assignment: CDR1 SEHNR and CDR2 FQNEAQ (reference sequence). CDR3 length: 16 residues. J was trimmed by 2 bases and V by 1 base; bases with no gene match: 5. The CDR3 DNA reads as TGTGCCAGCAGCTTAGAGCGGACAGGGGGGACCTACGAGCAGTACTTC. This translates into CASSLERTGGTYEQYF.

J is TRBJ1-1 and V is TRBV11-3, with TRBD1 matching over 8 bases. V lost 5 bases and J lost 3; bases outside the gene matches: 5. The germline V gene has CDR1 SGHNT and CDR2 YENEEA. This CDR3 is built from 14 residues. Here the CDR3 reads CASSAQGEDTEAFF. The CDR3 DNA sequence: TGTGCCAGCAGCGCACAGGGGGAGGACACTGAAGCTTTCTTT.

The rearrangement joins TRBV5-4 to TRBJ2-7; 8 bases match TRBD2. J gave up 1 base and V 2 bases, and 5 bases lay outside the gene matches. The CDR3 loop spans 15 amino acids. CDR1 is SGHNT and CDR2 is YYREEE in the germline V gene (reference sequence). CDR3 residues: CASSLKRELSYEQYF. The CDR3 DNA follows: TGTGCCAGCAGCTTAAAGCGGGAGTTATCCTACGAGCAGTACTTC.